The 21 T cell receptor beta chains below were found in one sample sequenced in a study of blood T cell repertoires in COVID-19. Assay: immunoSEQ multiplex PCR; the TCRdb copy retains only in-frame clones and omits some. Among about 150,000 clones, 80% to 90% were seen once, and the ten largest hold roughly 19%. Material: peripheral blood. The receptors were gathered from a woman aged 65 to 85 who had recovered from COVID-19.

This clone was observed a few times. V gene TRBV19 combines with J gene TRBJ2-2; 7 positions match TRBD2. Germline assignment: CDR1 LNHDA and CDR2 SQIVND (reference sequence). The CDR3 runs 16 residues. The V and J ends lost 6 bases and 6 bases, in that order; junction bases with no gene match: 13. The CDR3 sequence: CASRTPLGGGPGELFF. The CDR3 nucleotides are TGTGCCAGTAGGACGCCGCTTGGGGGAGGGCCCGGGGAGCTGTTTTTT.

V gene TRBV23-1 combines with J gene TRBJ2-2, with D unresolved. TRBV23-1 falls under the ORF class, with uncertain function. V was shortened by 0 bases and J by 0 bases, with 11 bases between the two germline ends. This CDR3 region has 17 residues. The chain's CDR3 is CASSQSAGPANTGELFF. In nucleotides, the CDR3 is TGCGCCAGCAGTCAATCTGCAGGCCCCGCGAACACCGGGGAGCTGTTTTTT.

The chain couples TRBV10-3 to TRBJ1-2, with TRBD1 identical over 7 bases. This CDR3 has 12 residues. V shed 10 bases, J shed 3 bases, and the junction held 5 bases outside the gene matches. The germline CDR1 and CDR2 sequences are ENHRY and SYGVKD. The CDR3 is CATTGTDYGYTF. The CDR3 DNA follows: TGTGCCACAACCGGGACAGACTATGGCTACACCTTC.

This chain joins TRBV7-9 and TRBJ1-2; no definite D call. Germline lookup yields CDR1 SEHNR and CDR2 FQNEAQ (reference sequence). The CDR3 runs 15 residues. V shed 5 bases and J shed 2 bases, with 15 bases lying between them. The CDR3 sequence: CASSPWRVGNYGYTF. DNA of the CDR3: TGTGCCAGCAGCCCTTGGAGGGTGGGGAACTATGGCTACACCTTC. Full variable domain (rest looked up from reference TRBV7-9 and TRBJ1-2): DTGVSQNPRHKITKRGQNVTFRCDPISEHNRLYWYRQTLGQGPEFLTYFQNEAQLEKSRLLSDRFSAERPKGSFSTLEIQRTEQGDSAMYLCASSPWRVGNYGYTFGSGTRLTVV.

The rearrangement uses TRBV7-2 and TRBJ1-1; D gene ambiguous. With 3 bases removed from V and 7 bases from J, the gap between germline ends came to 12 bases. Germline loops: CDR1 SGHTA, CDR2 FQGNSA. The CDR3 contains 13 residues. This CDR3 is CASSFQPAGEAFF. CDR3 DNA: TGTGCCAGCAGCTTCCAGCCGGCGGGTGAAGCTTTCTTT.

The CDR3 protein is CASSQDRGVYEQYF. The DNA of the CDR3 is TGTGCCAGCAGCCAAGATAGGGGCGTCTACGAGCAGTACTTC. The chain has TRBV4-2 and TRBJ2-7, with D maybe TRBD1 (5 bases). The CDR3 sequence is 14 residues long. Trimming removed 0 bases at V and 3 bases at J, with 9 bases between. Germline values: CDR1 LGHNA, CDR2 YNFKEQ.

The chain has TRBV7-6 and TRBJ1-4; D uncertain. The V end was cut by 1 base, the J end by 0 bases, with 6 bases between. From germline, CDR1 is SGHVS and CDR2 FNYEAQ. CDR3 length equals 15 residues. The CDR3 DNA reads TGTGCCAGCAGCTTAGGGCTTGCAACTAATGAAAAACTGTTTTTT. It specifies CASSLGLATNEKLFF. The entire variable domain, with the rest obtained from reference TRBV7-6 and TRBJ1-4, is as follows: GAGVSQSPRYKVTKRGQDVALRCDPISGHVSLYWYRQALGQGPEFLTYFNYEAQQDKSGLPNDRFSAERPEGSISTLTIQRTEQRDSAMYRCASSLGLATNEKLFFGSGTQLSVL.

The genes are TRBV4-1 and TRBJ1-2; no clear D gene. The V gene lost 3 bases and the J gene lost 8 bases, with 10 bases spanning the gap. This CDR3 comprises 12 residues. Germline V CDR1 and CDR2: MGHRA, YSYEKL. The CDR3 reads CASSHRGGGYTF. The CDR3, as DNA: TGCGCCAGCAGCCATCGAGGAGGAGGCTACACCTTC.

The V and J genes are TRBV7-9 and TRBJ1-5; D remains ambiguous. V was pared by 1 base and J by 3 bases, with 4 bases between. This CDR3 is built from 13 residues. From germline, CDR1 is SEHNR and CDR2 FQNEAQ (reference sequence). DNA of the CDR3: TGTGCCAGCAGCTTAGGGCCCAATCAGCCCCAGCATTTT. Translated: CASSLGPNQPQHF. The variable domain in full, with the rest retrieved from reference TRBV7-9 and TRBJ1-5, is DTGVSQNPRHKITKRGQNVTFRCDPISEHNRLYWYRQTLGQGPEFLTYFQNEAQLEKSRLLSDRFSAERPKGSFSTLEIQRTEQGDSAMYLCASSLGPNQPQHFGDGTRLSIL.

This chain links TRBV6-5 with TRBJ2-7, with a weak D call TRBD2 (7 bases). V lost 8 bases, J lost 6 bases, and 17 bases lay in between. There are 13 residues in the CDR3. The germline CDR1 and CDR2 sequences are MNHEY and SVGAGI. Here the CDR3 DNA reads TGTGCCAGCGGGGAGGGGGGTAATTTCGAGCAGTACTTC. The encoded protein is CASGEGGNFEQYF.

In this sample, this clone turned up once. The V gene is TRBV4-1, the J gene TRBJ2-7; a weak D match, TRBD1 (5 bases). In germline, CDR1 is MGHRA, CDR2 YSYEKL. V was trimmed by 1 base and J by 3 bases, leaving 7 bases between them. The CDR3 has 13 residues. The chain's CDR3 is CASSQADNYEQYF. The DNA of the CDR3 is TGCGCCAGCAGCCAAGCGGACAACTACGAGCAGTACTTC.

The J gene is TRBJ1-2, the V gene TRBV11-2; TRBD1 aligns across 8 bases. Looked up from germline, CDR1 is SGHAT and CDR2 is FQNNGV. V dropped 5 bases and J dropped 7; count of bases not matched to a gene: 18. The CDR3 is 17 residues long. CDR3 protein: CASSPSPGQGQSSGYTF. As DNA, the CDR3 is TGTGCCAGCAGCCCCAGCCCCGGACAGGGCCAGTCCTCTGGCTACACCTTC.

The V gene is TRBV4-1, the J gene TRBJ2-6; TRBD1 matches 7 bases. The CDR3 sequence is 15 residues long. The V gene end was trimmed by 6 bases and the J gene end by 3 bases; junction bases not matched to a gene: 5. CDR1 MGHRA and CDR2 YSYEKL come from the germline V gene. CDR3 DNA sequence: TGCGCCAGCAGACCCCAGGGGGTTGGGGCCAACGTCCTGACTTTC. The encoded protein is CASRPQGVGANVLTF.

This clone was seen repeatedly, ten times or more. The chain carries TRBV28 and TRBJ1-2, with 9 bases matching TRBD1. The CDR3 spans 15 residues. The germline CDR1 and CDR2 sequences are MDHEN and SYDVKM. The J segment lost 6 bases and the V segment lost 5 bases, leaving 10 bases of the junction unmatched. The CDR3 loop reads CASSPHDRGWDGYTF. DNA of the CDR3: TGTGCCAGCAGTCCCCACGACAGGGGGTGGGATGGCTACACCTTC.

This rearrangement joins TRBV2 to TRBJ1-4; 7 nucleotides agree with TRBD1. With 7 bases clipped from V and 7 bases from J, the junction kept 9 bases outside the gene matches. CDR1 SNHLY and CDR2 FYNNEI come from the germline V gene. The CDR3 length is 14 residues. The CDR3 DNA follows: TGTGCCAGCAACGACAGGGAGGTTGGTGAAAAACTGTTTTTT. Residues: CASNDREVGEKLFF.

The chain combines TRBV18 with TRBJ2-5, with D maybe TRBD1 (6 bases). V was cut by 3 bases and J by 2 bases, with 10 bases left in between. CDR3 length equals 14 residues. The germline V gene has CDR1 KGHSH and CDR2 LQKENI. CDR3 sequence (DNA): TGTGCCAGCTCACCGGTAGGGGGACAAGAGACCCAGTACTTC. Its protein is CASSPVGGQETQYF.

This clone was seen a single time. The V gene is TRBV6-6, the J gene TRBJ2-7, with D perhaps matching TRBD2 (6 bases). The CDR3 runs to 13 residues. The ends were cut back, 6 bases at V and 3 bases at J, with 12 bases in the middle. Germline V CDR1 and CDR2: MNHNY, SVGAGI (reference sequence). The CDR3 DNA reads TGTGCCAGCAGCCGGGACTCCAACTACGAGCAGTACTTC. Translated: CASSRDSNYEQYF.

This clone was recorded a few times. The V and J genes are TRBV10-3 and TRBJ2-2; weak D call: TRBD1 (6 bases). The V and J ends lost 4 bases and 5 bases respectively, with 11 bases between them. The CDR3 loop spans 14 amino acids. CDR1 and CDR2 from the germline V gene are ENHRY and SYGVKD. The CDR3 sequence: CAISAGAGTGELFF. The CDR3 DNA sequence: TGTGCCATCAGTGCAGGGGCGGGTACCGGGGAGCTGTTTTTT.

The chain links TRBV12-5 to TRBJ1-2; no definite D call. Germline-derived CDR1 and CDR2 are LGHNT and FRNRAP. With 1 base removed from V and 8 bases from J, the gap between germline ends came to 17 bases. There are 15 residues in the CDR3. The CDR3 protein is CASGLGPGQTGGYTF. DNA for the CDR3: TGTGCTAGTGGTTTGGGCCCCGGGCAGACGGGAGGCTACACCTTC.

The V and J genes are TRBV18 and TRBJ2-7; 7 nucleotides align to TRBD2. This CDR3 spans 15 amino acids. With V trimmed by 2 bases and J by 3 bases, 7 bases remained unmatched. The germline V gene encodes CDR1 KGHSH and CDR2 LQKENI. The CDR3 protein is CASSPGPGGGYEQYF. In nucleotides, the CDR3 is TGTGCCAGCTCACCAGGGCCCGGCGGGGGCTACGAGCAGTACTTC.

V and J are TRBV9 and TRBJ1-3, with D possibly TRBD1 on 5 matching bases. V gave up 4 bases and J gave up 1 base, with 15 bases separating them. CDR3 length: 16 amino acids. Germline V gene data show CDR1 as SGDLS and CDR2 as YYNGEE. CDR3 in DNA: TGTGCCAGCAGCCTCGCGGGGGGGGATTCTGGAAACACCATATATTTT. It encodes CASSLAGGDSGNTIYF.